One and the same sample provided the 29 T cell receptor beta chains below, sequenced in a study of beta chain features in type 1 diabetes. Expressed TCRB transcripts were sequenced, since all the RNA that had been isolated was reverse transcribed. Generated by immunoSEQ multiplex PCR, the TCRdb table keeps only in-frame clones and is missing some. The repertoire holds 160,000 or so clones, with 7.5% to 10% as singletons. The specimen was central memory CD4+ T cells from blood. These receptors were collected from a woman aged 18-30 years in good health.

The chain employs TRBV11-2 and TRBJ2-3; 7 nucleotides agree with TRBD1. V was clipped by 3 bases and J by 5 bases; unmatched bases: 2. Germline loops: CDR1 SGHAT, CDR2 FQNNGV. The CDR3 spans 13 residues. The CDR3: CASSFPGGDTQYF. For the CDR3, the DNA is TGTGCCAGCAGCTTTCCAGGGGGAGATACGCAGTATTTT.

This clone occurred a few times. The genes are TRBV10-3 and TRBJ1-5, with unresolved D. Germline CDR1 ENHRY, CDR2 SYGVKD. The CDR3 runs 13 residues. V gave up 3 bases and J gave up 9 bases, with 12 bases separating them. CDR3 protein: CAISERAGWPQHF. As DNA, the CDR3 is TGTGCCATCAGTGAAAGGGCGGGGTGGCCCCAGCATTTT.

The V call is TRBV5-1, the J call TRBJ1-1; TRBD1 agrees at 7 bases. This CDR3 comprises 16 residues. The V gene's germline CDR1 is SGHRS and CDR2 YFSETQ. V shed 0 bases, J shed 1 base, and the junction held 6 bases outside the gene matches. CDR3 in DNA: TGCGCCAGCAGCTTGGAGCCGAGACAGGGGAACACTGAAGCTTTCTTT. It yields the protein CASSLEPRQGNTEAFF.

The chain couples TRBV4-1 to TRBJ2-3; TRBD1 matches 7 bases. CDR1 and CDR2 from the germline V gene are MGHRA and YSYEKL. This CDR3 has 15 residues. The J segment lost 6 bases and the V segment lost 4 bases, leaving 10 bases of the junction unmatched. CDR3 in amino acids: CASSPQSRGMDTQYF. CDR3 DNA sequence: TGCGCCAGCAGCCCCCAAAGCAGGGGGATGGATACGCAGTATTTT.

This clone was observed a handful of times. The chain carries TRBV30 and TRBJ2-4; possibly TRBD1 for D (6 bases). The V gene's germline CDR1 is GTSNPN and CDR2 SVGIG (reference sequence). This CDR3 is built from 13 residues. Trimming stripped 0 bases from V and 7 bases from J, with 10 bases between. The CDR3 loop reads CAWSVRGGNIQYF. CDR3 coding DNA: TGTGCCTGGAGTGTCAGGGGTGGCAACATTCAGTACTTC.

The chain links TRBV11-2 to TRBJ2-7, with 9 bases aligning to TRBD1. Germline CDR1 SGHAT, CDR2 FQNNGV. This CDR3 spans 15 amino acids. The J segment lost 4 bases and the V segment lost 4 bases, leaving 8 bases of the junction unmatched. CDR3 residues: CASSWTGAPGYEQYF. Here the CDR3 DNA reads TGTGCCAGCAGCTGGACAGGGGCGCCGGGGTACGAGCAGTACTTC.

This clone occurred a few times. J is TRBJ2-2 and V is TRBV9; tentative D call: TRBD2 (6 bases). Germline CDR1 is SGDLS and CDR2 is YYNGEE. This CDR3 comprises 16 residues. Trimming shortened V by 4 bases and J by 6 bases, and 19 bases separated the two germline ends. CDR3 loop: CASSPAGPGSSGELFF. DNA for the CDR3: TGTGCCAGCAGCCCTGCGGGACCGGGTTCCTCCGGGGAGCTGTTTTTT.

This clone was seen a few times. Other DNA sequences of this sample code for an identical CDR3. The J gene is TRBJ2-1, the V gene TRBV5-1; 10 bases are a match to TRBD1. CDR1 is SGHRS and CDR2 is YFSETQ in the germline V gene. The V gene end was trimmed by 4 bases and the J gene end by 1 base; junction bases not matched to a gene: 2. The CDR3 loop spans 15 amino acids. Written as DNA, the CDR3 is TGCGCCAGCAGCCCGGGACAGGGGTCCTACAATGAGCAGTTCTTC. This gives the protein CASSPGQGSYNEQFF.

This clone was recorded at least ten times. This chain uses TRBV25-1 with TRBJ2-7; 9 positions match TRBD1. This CDR3 has 13 residues. Germline V lookup: CDR1 MGHDK, CDR2 SYGVNS. Trimming cost V 4 bases and J 3 bases; bases outside gene matches: 1. Here the CDR3 reads CASSGGQGYEQYF. The CDR3 DNA is TGTGCCAGCAGTGGGGGACAGGGCTACGAGCAGTACTTC.

This rearrangement joins TRBV7-2 to TRBJ2-2; TRBD1 is a possible D gene (5 bases). The CDR3 is 14 amino acids. Trimming removed 1 base at V and 9 bases at J, with 12 bases between. Per the germline V gene, CDR1 is SGHTA and CDR2 is FQGNSA. The DNA of the CDR3 is TGTGCCAGCAGCTTAGACGGCGGACACAGGGAGCTGTTTTTT. Its protein product is CASSLDGGHRELFF.

This clone was recorded many times. The chain has TRBV11-2 and TRBJ2-3; D perhaps matches TRBD2 (5 bases). This CDR3 region has 15 residues. V was pared by 6 bases and J by 5 bases, with 18 bases between. From germline, CDR1 is SGHAT and CDR2 FQNNGV. For the CDR3, the DNA is TGTGCCAGCAGAGGCCCGCGGATAGGGAGAGATACGCAGTATTTT. Encoded protein: CASRGPRIGRDTQYF.

The J gene is TRBJ2-2, the V gene TRBV5-1; 7 bases match TRBD2. From germline, CDR1 is SGHRS and CDR2 YFSETQ. This CDR3 has 15 amino acids. Trimming removed 5 bases from V and 7 bases from J; junction bases left unmatched: 11. CDR3 region: CASRGGGSEVGELFF. As DNA, the CDR3 is TGCGCCAGCAGAGGCGGGGGATCTGAGGTCGGGGAGCTGTTTTTT.

The sample holds a few counts of this clone. The chain combines TRBV6-7 with TRBJ2-4, with a tentative D call TRBD1 (6 bases). TRBV6-7 is classed as an ORF, of uncertain function. V was shortened by 6 bases and J by 5 bases, with 14 bases between the two germline ends. CDR3 length equals 14 residues. Written as DNA, the CDR3 is TGTGCCAGCAGGAGGGGGAGAGGCGAAAACATTCAGTACTTC. It translates to CASRRGRGENIQYF.

This clone came up a few times. The chain combines TRBV12-5 with TRBJ2-3; D perhaps matches TRBD2 (6 bases). CDR3 length: 14 amino acids. CDR1 is LGHNT and CDR2 is FRNRAP in the germline V gene. V lost 6 bases and J lost 5, with 15 bases in between. The CDR3 bases are TGTGCTAGTGGCGGAGGGGATGGTGGAGATACGCAGTATTTT. Translation gives CASGGGDGGDTQYF.

The V call is TRBV5-6, the J call TRBJ2-3; 8 positions match TRBD2. J was trimmed by 1 base and V by 3 bases; bases with no gene match: 4. In germline, CDR1 is SGHDT, CDR2 YYEEEE. This CDR3 is built from 15 residues. This CDR3 reads CASSYTTSGTDTQYF. The CDR3 bases are TGTGCCAGCAGCTACACGACTAGCGGCACAGATACGCAGTATTTT.

The table lists this clone with a few counts. Other nucleotide sequences in the sample specify the same CDR3. CDR3 coding DNA: TGTGCCAGCTCACCAACAGGAGACAATCAGCCCCAGCATTTT. Its protein is CASSPTGDNQPQHF. The chain couples TRBV18 to TRBJ1-5; D is perhaps TRBD1 (5 bases). Trimming took off 2 bases at V and 3 bases at J, with 8 bases between the two ends. Germline V gives CDR1 KGHSH, CDR2 LQKENI. The CDR3 contains 14 residues.

This chain joins TRBV5-6 and TRBJ1-2; no clear D gene. The germline gives CDR1 SGHDT, CDR2 YYEEEE. CDR3 length: 14 residues. The V gene lost 1 base and the J gene lost 5 bases, with 12 bases spanning the gap. The CDR3 coding sequence is TGTGCCAGCAGCTTGTGGCGCCTCAGGTATGGCTACACCTTC. Translated: CASSLWRLRYGYTF.

This clone appeared a few times. The sample has other DNA sequences that encode this CDR3 too. This sequence joins TRBV9 and TRBJ1-1; TRBD1 aligns across 10 bases. The CDR3 contains 13 residues. Trimming took 8 bases from V and 2 from J; bases not matched to a gene: 3. Germline loops: CDR1 SGDLS, CDR2 YYNGEE. The CDR3 nucleotides read TGTGCCAGTGGGGACAGGGGAAACACTGAAGCTTTCTTT. As protein: CASGDRGNTEAFF.

The gene calls are TRBV10-3 and TRBJ1-6, with D unclear. The CDR3 totals 14 residues. Deletions cut 0 bases from V and 7 bases from J, with 7 bases between. In germline, CDR1 is ENHRY, CDR2 SYGVKD. CDR3 amino acids: CAISESQENSPLHF. The CDR3 nucleotides read TGTGCCATCAGTGAGTCTCAGGAAAATTCACCCCTCCACTTT.

This clone has only a few counts. The J gene is TRBJ1-1, the V gene TRBV10-2; 11 bases match TRBD1. Germline CDR1 is WSHSY and CDR2 is SAAADI. This CDR3 contains 13 residues. V lost 8 bases to trimming and J lost 3 bases; unmatched junction nucleotides: 2. The CDR3 region is CASGDRGDTEAFF. CDR3 coding DNA: TGCGCCAGCGGGGACAGGGGGGACACTGAAGCTTTCTTT.

This clone was seen a few times. The chain couples TRBV9 to TRBJ2-5; 8 bases line up with TRBD2. CDR3 length: 15 amino acids. Germline V gene lookup returns CDR1 SGDLS and CDR2 YYNGEE. Trimming removed 4 bases from V and 1 base from J; junction bases left unmatched: 6. The CDR3 loop reads CASSPTGTSQETQYF. The CDR3 nucleotides are TGTGCCAGCAGCCCTACCGGGACTAGCCAAGAGACCCAGTACTTC.

The rearrangement uses TRBV29-1 and TRBJ2-1, with D perhaps TRBD2 (6 bases). This CDR3 contains 16 residues. The ends were cut back, 5 bases at V and 0 bases at J, with 17 bases in the middle. Germline loops: CDR1 SQVTM, CDR2 ANQGSEA. Here the CDR3 DNA reads TGCAGCGTTTCCGGGCGGGGCTTGAGCTCCTACAATGAGCAGTTCTTC. Protein: CSVSGRGLSSYNEQFF.

The chain joins TRBV18 to TRBJ2-7; 11 bases agree with TRBD2. V dropped 6 bases and J dropped 2; count of bases not matched to a gene: 12. There are 17 residues in the CDR3. From germline, CDR1 is KGHSH and CDR2 LQKENI. The CDR3 here is CASSPLAGGPPPYEQYF. The CDR3 bases are TGTGCCAGCTCGCCTCTAGCGGGAGGTCCCCCCCCCTACGAGCAGTACTTC.

This clone came up a few times. This sequence joins TRBV7-2 and TRBJ2-5; D is possibly TRBD2 (6 bases). CDR1 SGHTA and CDR2 FQGNSA come from the germline V gene. This CDR3 region has 10 residues. The CDR3 DNA is TGTTCCACGGGGGAAGAGACCCAGTACTTC. Amino acids: CSTGEETQYF. Using reference TRBV7-2 and TRBJ2-5 for the parts outside the CDR3, the full variable domain is GAGVSQSPSNKVTEKGKDVELRCDPISGHTALYWYRQSLGQGLEFLIYFQGNSAPDKSGLPSDRFSAERTGGSVSTLTIQRTQQEDSAVYLCSTGEETQYFGPGTRLLVL.

This clone has just a few counts. This sequence joins TRBV5-4 and TRBJ2-3, with D possibly TRBD1 on 6 matching bases. V gave up 0 bases and J gave up 1 base, with 9 bases separating them. The germline CDR1 and CDR2 sequences are SGHNT and YYREEE (reference sequence). The length of the CDR3 is 15 residues. CDR3 residues: CASSLGGQGTDTQYF. In DNA form, the CDR3 reads TGTGCCAGCAGCTTGGGGGGGCAGGGCACAGATACGCAGTATTTT.

This clone was counted between two and nine times. CDR3 nucleotides: TGTGCCAGCTCAATTAGCGGGAGCTCTGGGGCCAACGTCCTGACTTTC. As protein: CASSISGSSGANVLTF. The rearrangement links TRBV18 to TRBJ2-6; 9 bases map to TRBD2. Unmatched junction bases numbered 2, after V lost 5 bases and J lost 0 bases. CDR3 length: 16 residues. Germline V CDR1 and CDR2: KGHSH, LQKENI.

The rearrangement joins TRBV5-6 to TRBJ1-5; maybe TRBD1 (5 bases). In germline, CDR1 is SGHDT, CDR2 YYEEEE. The CDR3 spans 15 residues. The V gene lost 0 bases and the J gene lost 5 bases, with 12 bases spanning the gap. The CDR3 protein is CASSLVGAGHQPQHF. CDR3 in DNA: TGTGCCAGCAGCTTGGTAGGAGCAGGGCATCAGCCCCAGCATTTT.

In this sample, this clone turned up many times. The CDR3 is CASSFRARGETQYF. In DNA, the CDR3 is TGTGCCAGCAGCTTCCGAGCTAGGGGGGAGACCCAGTACTTC. V is TRBV7-9 and J is TRBJ2-5; TRBD1 is a possible D gene (6 bases). The CDR3 covers 14 residues. With 3 bases removed from V and 5 bases from J, the gap between germline ends came to 13 bases. CDR1 and CDR2 (germline): SEHNR, FQNEAQ (reference sequence).

The J gene is TRBJ1-1, the V gene TRBV9, with no clear D. Trimming pared 4 bases from V and 5 bases from J, leaving 12 bases between. The CDR3 loop spans 13 amino acids. CDR1 and CDR2 (germline): SGDLS, YYNGEE. This CDR3 reads CASSRGIETEAFF. For the CDR3, the DNA is TGTGCCAGCAGCCGAGGTATCGAGACTGAAGCTTTCTTT.